The 29 T cell receptor beta chains given below trace back to one sample, sequenced in a study of OX40 agonist ivuxolimab in advanced cancers. Measured with immunoSEQ multiplex PCR; TCRdb has only the in-frame clones, and not every one. Of around 81,000 clones in the sample, approximately 87% are singletons; the top ten hold roughly 0.98%. The starting material was CD4+ or CD8+ T cells sorted from blood, obtained in a trial of the OX40 agonist ivuxolimab. The receptor source for this set is an adult with an advanced solid tumor such as melanoma, head and neck, liver or kidney cancer.

The rearrangement links TRBV5-1 to TRBJ1-4; TRBD1 aligns across 9 bases. The J segment lost 7 bases and the V segment lost 4 bases, leaving 8 bases of the junction unmatched. This CDR3 is built from 15 residues. Per the germline V gene, CDR1 is SGHRS and CDR2 is YFSETQ. The CDR3 DNA is TGCGCCAGCAGCCTAACAGGGGGCGGAAGTGAAAAACTGTTTTTT. This gives the protein CASSLTGGGSEKLFF.

This clone was observed once. J is TRBJ1-1 and V is TRBV11-2, with 11 bases fitting TRBD1. The trim removed 3 bases at V and 4 bases at J, leaving 4 bases unmatched. The CDR3 contains 15 residues. CDR1 is SGHAT and CDR2 is FQNNGV in the germline V gene. DNA for the CDR3: TGTGCCAGCAGCTTGTCCGGGACAGGGGGCACTGAAGCTTTCTTT. This sequence encodes CASSLSGTGGTEAFF.

The chain uses TRBV7-2 and TRBJ1-4; the D is unclear. Germline V gene lookup returns CDR1 SGHTA and CDR2 FQGNSA. V lost 5 bases and J lost 12, with 16 bases in between. The CDR3 totals 13 residues. CDR3 residues: CASSPFSGIELFF. CDR3 in DNA: TGTGCCAGCAGCCCTTTCTCGGGCATAGAACTGTTTTTT. Looking up the rest from reference TRBV7-2 and TRBJ1-4 gives the full variable domain: GAGVSQSPSNKVTEKGKDVELRCDPISGHTALYWYRQSLGQGLEFLIYFQGNSAPDKSGLPSDRFSAERTGGSVSTLTIQRTQQEDSAVYLCASSPFSGIELFFGSGTQLSVL.

This chain's CDR3 is CASSQDLLSFLFF. CDR3 sequence (DNA): TGCGCCAGCAGCCAAGATCTGTTAAGTTTTCTGTTTTTT. V and J are TRBV4-1 and TRBJ1-4; no reliable D call. V was pared by 0 bases and J by 14 bases, with 13 bases between. The CDR3 is 13 amino acids. From germline, CDR1 is MGHRA and CDR2 YSYEKL.

The chain is built from TRBV7-2 and TRBJ2-2, with D unclear. V lost 2 bases to trimming and J lost 1 base, with 8 bases between them. The CDR3 contains 15 residues. Germline CDR1 and CDR2: SGHTA and FQGNSA. CDR3 nucleotides: TGTGCCAGCAGCTTAACCAGCGTGAACACCGGGGAGCTGTTTTTT. Its protein product is CASSLTSVNTGELFF.

J is TRBJ2-7 and V is TRBV28; D remains ambiguous. V shed 6 bases and J shed 4 bases, with 13 bases lying between them. CDR1 MDHEN and CDR2 SYDVKM come from the germline V gene. The CDR3 consists of 13 residues. The CDR3, as DNA: TGTGCCAGCAGCCTTCTAGAGAAATACGAGCAGTACTTC. This sequence encodes CASSLLEKYEQYF.

The chain is built from TRBV4-3 and TRBJ2-7; D might be TRBD2 (5 bases). CDR1 is LGHNA, CDR2 YSLEER, per germline. Trimming took off 0 bases at V and 2 bases at J, with 14 bases between the two ends. The CDR3 is 16 amino acids. CDR3 DNA sequence: TGCGCCAGCAGCCAAGAGTTCGCAGCGGCACCCTACGAGCAGTACTTC. Protein product: CASSQEFAAAPYEQYF.

This chain connects TRBV27 to TRBJ2-1; 9 bases agree with TRBD2. The CDR3 has 15 amino acids. The junction had 8 bases not matched to a gene; V was cut back by 5 bases and J by 6 bases. Germline V gene data show CDR1 as MNHEY and CDR2 as SMNVEV (reference sequence). As DNA, the CDR3 is TGTGCCAGCAGTCCAAGCGGGAGGAGTCCCAATGAGCAGTTCTTC. Translated, it gives CASSPSGRSPNEQFF.

The chain joins TRBV7-8 to TRBJ2-7; possibly TRBD1 or TRBD2 for D (5 bases each). This CDR3 is built from 14 residues. V lost 5 bases and J 2 bases, leaving 13 bases between the germline ends. Germline V gene lookup returns CDR1 SGHVS and CDR2 FQNEAQ. The CDR3 region has the DNA TGTGCCAGCAGCCCGGGACGGGGACCCTACGAGCAGTACTTC. It translates to CASSPGRGPYEQYF.

This clone turned up a few times. The chain joins TRBV6-5 to TRBJ2-1; TRBD2 aligns across 12 bases. Trimming took 6 bases from V and 4 from J; bases not matched to a gene: 4. CDR1 MNHEY and CDR2 SVGAGI come from the germline V gene. The CDR3 totals 15 residues. The CDR3 reads CASRPGLAGYNEQFF. In DNA, the CDR3 is TGTGCCAGCAGGCCCGGACTAGCGGGATACAATGAGCAGTTCTTC.

The CDR3 loop reads CASSPGSRGSRQPQHF. The DNA of the CDR3 is TGTGCCAGCAGCCCCGGTAGCCGGGGAAGCCGTCAGCCCCAGCATTTT. The chain links TRBV27 to TRBJ1-5; D is ambiguous. This CDR3 is 16 amino acids long. Germline-derived CDR1 and CDR2 are MNHEY and SMNVEV (reference sequence). V shed 6 bases and J shed 6 bases, with 21 bases lying between them.

The chain uses TRBV20-1 and TRBJ2-4; perhaps D is TRBD1 or TRBD2 (6 bases each). This CDR3 has 11 amino acids. V was shortened by 7 bases and J by 12 bases, with 16 bases between the two germline ends. Looked up from germline, CDR1 is DFQATT and CDR2 is SNEGSKA (reference sequence). Here the CDR3 DNA reads TGCAGTGTCCCGAGGGGGGCGACTCAGTACTTC. Its translation is CSVPRGATQYF.

The J gene is TRBJ2-7, the V gene TRBV2; 8 positions match TRBD1. CDR1 SNHLY and CDR2 FYNNEI come from the germline V gene. The CDR3 spans 16 residues. V shed 7 bases, J shed 0 bases, and the junction held 11 bases outside the gene matches. CDR3 sequence: CASNLLGQGASYEQYF. The CDR3 DNA is TGTGCCAGCAATCTCTTGGGGCAGGGGGCCTCCTACGAGCAGTACTTC.

The chain carries TRBV19 and TRBJ2-1; 10 bases line up with TRBD2. The CDR3 sequence is 15 residues long. Germline CDR1 is LNHDA and CDR2 is SQIVND (reference sequence). V was clipped by 5 bases and J by 3 bases; unmatched bases: 4. The chain's CDR3 is CASSARLAGYNEQFF. CDR3 in DNA: TGTGCCAGTAGTGCGAGACTAGCGGGCTACAATGAGCAGTTCTTC. The variable domain in full, completed from reference TRBV19 and TRBJ2-1, reads DGGITQSPKYLFRKEGQNVTLSCEQNLNHDAMYWYRQDPGQGLRLIYYSQIVNDFQKGDIAEGYSVSREKKESFPLTVTSAQKNPTAFYLCASSARLAGYNEQFFGPGTRLTVL.

V usage is TRBV9 and J usage is TRBJ1-3; the D gene is possibly TRBD1 (5 bases). Germline CDR1 SGDLS, CDR2 YYNGEE. Trimming removed 0 bases at V and 4 bases at J, with 11 bases between. The CDR3 is 15 residues long. The CDR3 reads CASSVAGAGGNTIYF. In DNA, the CDR3 is TGTGCCAGCAGCGTAGCTGGGGCTGGGGGAAACACCATATATTTT.

Points on this clone: An end of the junction differs from the germline gene, which may be a read error. This rearrangement joins TRBV7-7 to TRBJ2-5; D is ambiguous. The germline V gene has CDR1 SSHAT and CDR2 FNYEAQ (reference sequence). The CDR3 is 13 residues long. CDR3 DNA: TGTGCTAGCAGCCCAAAGAAAGAAGAGACCCAGTACTTC. Its translation is CASSPKKEETQYF.

The chain employs TRBV6-5 and TRBJ1-1; D gene unclear. CDR1 MNHEY and CDR2 SVGAGI come from the germline V gene. V gave up 5 bases and J gave up 6 bases, with 16 bases separating them. The CDR3 has 14 amino acids. CDR3 in DNA: TGTGCCAGCAGTCCCCGAGCGAGGGTGCCTGAAGCTTTCTTT. It translates to CASSPRARVPEAFF.

The chain employs TRBV2 and TRBJ2-7; D tentatively reads TRBD1 or TRBD2 (5 bases each). CDR1 is SNHLY and CDR2 is FYNNEI in the germline V gene. The CDR3 has 14 residues. Trimming pared 6 bases from V and 0 bases from J, leaving 12 bases between. The CDR3 DNA follows: TGTGCCAGCAGACCACCCGGGACCTCCTACGAGCAGTACTTC. It is translated as CASRPPGTSYEQYF.

J is TRBJ2-1 and V is TRBV18; the D gene is possibly TRBD1 (5 bases). CDR3 length: 15 amino acids. Trimming shortened V by 6 bases and J by 0 bases, and 12 bases separated the two germline ends. CDR1 and CDR2 (germline): KGHSH, LQKENI. The CDR3: CASSPRQSSYNEQFF. CDR3 nucleotide sequence: TGTGCCAGCTCCCCTAGACAGAGCTCCTACAATGAGCAGTTCTTC.

The chain has TRBV5-6 and TRBJ2-5, with 7 bases fitting TRBD1. Trimming took 4 bases from V and 4 from J; bases not matched to a gene: 4. Germline CDR1 SGHDT, CDR2 YYEEEE. This CDR3 contains 13 residues. The CDR3 reads CASSVDRSETQYF. In DNA, the CDR3 is TGTGCCAGCAGCGTGGACAGGTCAGAGACCCAGTACTTC.

V gene TRBV7-2 combines with J gene TRBJ1-5, with D possibly matching TRBD1 (5 bases). There are 16 residues in the CDR3. V lost 0 bases, J lost 0 bases, and 9 bases lay in between. Germline V CDR1 and CDR2: SGHTA, FQGNSA. Here the CDR3 DNA reads TGTGCCAGCAGCTTAGCCAGGGCCGATAGCAATCAGCCCCAGCATTTT. It codes for CASSLARADSNQPQHF. Variable domain in full (rest from reference TRBV7-2 and TRBJ1-5): GAGVSQSPSNKVTEKGKDVELRCDPISGHTALYWYRQSLGQGLEFLIYFQGNSAPDKSGLPSDRFSAERTGGSVSTLTIQRTQQEDSAVYLCASSLARADSNQPQHFGDGTRLSIL.

This clone was seen just once. The V and J genes are TRBV28 and TRBJ1-5; D is undetermined. Germline V gene sequence: CDR1 MDHEN, CDR2 SYDVKM. This CDR3 has 14 amino acids. Trimming left V 4 bases short and J 1 base short, with 8 bases between. Written as DNA, the CDR3 is TGTGCCAGCAGTTCAGGTCGAAGCAATCAGCCCCAGCATTTT. Its translation: CASSSGRSNQPQHF.

This clone showed up just once. The chain employs TRBV5-5 and TRBJ2-3; D unclear. V lost 4 bases and J 3 bases, leaving 9 bases between the germline ends. This CDR3 comprises 13 residues. The germline V gene has CDR1 SGHKS and CDR2 YYEKEE (reference sequence). CDR3 protein: CASSQTFTDTQYF. For the CDR3, the DNA is TGTGCCAGCAGCCAAACCTTTACAGATACGCAGTATTTT.

The chain recombines TRBV6-1 with TRBJ2-1, with D hard to call. This CDR3 has 12 residues. Germline V lookup: CDR1 MNHNS, CDR2 SASEGT. With 5 bases removed from V and 1 base from J, the gap between germline ends came to 3 bases. CDR3 in DNA: TGTGCCAGCAGTTTGTCCTACAATGAGCAGTTCTTC. Encoded protein: CASSLSYNEQFF.

CDR3 DNA sequence: TGTGCCAGCAGCCAAGATCAGGGCCCGACCTACGAGCAGTACTTC. Translating gives CASSQDQGPTYEQYF. The chain links TRBV4-2 to TRBJ2-7, with a tentative D call TRBD1 (5 bases). In germline, CDR1 is LGHNA, CDR2 YNFKEQ. The CDR3 contains 15 residues. V was clipped by 0 bases and J by 2 bases, with 11 bases between them.

In nucleotides, the CDR3 is TGTGCCAGCAGCTTAGTAGGGGGGAGGTTGCACACTGAAGCTTTCTTT. This translates into CASSLVGGRLHTEAFF. This chain uses TRBV7-2 with TRBJ1-1, with D tentatively TRBD1 (6 bases). Germline V lookup: CDR1 SGHTA, CDR2 FQGNSA. Trimming stripped 1 base from V and 3 bases from J, with 15 bases between. The CDR3 covers 16 residues. The entire variable domain, with the rest obtained from reference TRBV7-2 and TRBJ1-1, is as follows: GAGVSQSPSNKVTEKGKDVELRCDPISGHTALYWYRQSLGQGLEFLIYFQGNSAPDKSGLPSDRFSAERTGGSVSTLTIQRTQQEDSAVYLCASSLVGGRLHTEAFFGQGTRLTVV.

This clone has only a few counts. The V call is TRBV28, the J call TRBJ1-2; D is unresolved. V was cut by 5 bases and J by 2 bases, with 12 bases left in between. The CDR3 sequence is 14 residues long. Germline CDR1 is MDHEN and CDR2 is SYDVKM. The chain's CDR3 is CASSTGSNNYGYTF. For the CDR3, the DNA is TGTGCCAGCAGTACCGGCAGCAACAACTATGGCTACACCTTC.

This clone was counted a few times. V usage is TRBV7-8 and J usage is TRBJ1-3; a weak D match, TRBD1 (6 bases). The CDR3 has 15 amino acids. Trimming took off 2 bases at V and 2 bases at J, with 10 bases between the two ends. The germline CDR1 and CDR2 sequences are SGHVS and FQNEAQ. CDR3 sequence (DNA): TGTGCCAGCAGCTTACGAAGGGACACTGGAAACACCATATATTTT. It is translated as CASSLRRDTGNTIYF.

V and J are TRBV27 and TRBJ1-1, with a weak D call TRBD1 (6 bases). V was trimmed by 6 bases and J by 6 bases, leaving 14 bases between them. Germline V gene lookup returns CDR1 MNHEY and CDR2 SMNVEV (reference sequence). This CDR3 comprises 13 residues. CDR3 DNA sequence: TGTGCCAGCAGGGATACAGGGCTGGCTGAAGCTTTCTTT. The encoded protein is CASRDTGLAEAFF.